Included here is one T cell receptor (beta chain) sequence, with context. This sample stems from a study of blood T cell repertoires in COVID-19. The CDR3 is 14 residues long. Germline assignment: CDR1 SGHDT and CDR2 YYEEEE. V lost 3 bases, J lost 4 bases, and 13 bases lay in between. Clones were read by immunoSEQ multiplex PCR, and TCRdb kept only the in-frame ones, dropping some. The sample records some 150,000 clones, around 80% being singletons. The chain is built from TRBV5-6 and TRBJ2-5; D possibly corresponds to TRBD1 (6 bases). The sequence was collected from a woman in her forties or fifties who had recovered from COVID-19. The material sequenced was PBMCs or T cells enriched from blood (not recorded which). DNA for the CDR3: TGTGCCAGCAGCTCCCCCAGGGGATCAGAGACCCAGTACTTC. It codes for CASSSPRGSETQYF.